This is a list of T cell receptor beta chains from one sample in a study of memory CD4+ T cells and cytomegalovirus serostatus. Assay: immunoSEQ multiplex PCR; the TCRdb copy retains only in-frame clones and omits some. Counted here are tens of thousands of clones, around 80% occurring once; the ten biggest clones make up around 6.6%. Sequencing was done on a sample of memory CD4+ T cells from blood. The receptors derive from an adult in good health and CMV-seronegative. Each CDR3 is given with its conserved first and last residue. The D gene is left open where the match is weak. Size is stated for part of the rows, as once, few or many counts, or as a class when the clone is expanded.

clone size: -
J gene: TRBJ1-5
V gene: TRBV4-1
D gene: TRBD1
CDR3 DNA: TGCGCCAGCAGCCCCCAAACCCGGACAGGGCAAAGGCCCCAGCATTTT
CDR3 protein: CASSPQTRTGQRPQHF

clone size: -
J gene: TRBJ2-7
V gene: TRBV7-2
D gene: TRBD2
CDR3 DNA: TGTGCCAGCAGCTTAATGGTTGGGGCGGGAGTTTCCTACGAGCAGTACTTC
CDR3 protein: CASSLMVGAGVSYEQYF

clone size: once
J gene: TRBJ2-5
V gene: TRBV25-1
D gene: -
CDR3 DNA: TGTGCCAGCAGTGAATACCGGGGGCACTCTAAAGAGACCCAGTACTTC
CDR3 protein: CASSEYRGHSKETQYF

clone size: -
J gene: TRBJ1-4
V gene: TRBV6-7
D gene: -
CDR3 DNA: TGTGCCAGCAGTTACTCGAGCAGGGGTGAAAAACTGTTTTTT
CDR3 protein: CASSYSSRGEKLFF

clone size: -
J gene: TRBJ1-4
V gene: TRBV9
D gene: -
CDR3 DNA: TGTGCCAGCAGCGTAGGGGCAGCAACTAATGAAAAACTGTTTTTT
CDR3 protein: CASSVGAATNEKLFF

clone size: medium-sized
J gene: TRBJ2-1
V gene: TRBV15
D gene: TRBD2
CDR3 DNA: TGTGCCACCAGCCGGGGACTAGCGGGATCTACCTACAATGAGCAGTTCTTC
CDR3 protein: CATSRGLAGSTYNEQFF

clone size: few
J gene: TRBJ1-2
V gene: TRBV29-1
D gene: TRBD1
CDR3 DNA: TGCAGCGTGGTACCGGGACAGGGACTCTATGGCTACACCTTC
CDR3 protein: CSVVPGQGLYGYTF

clone size: once
J gene: TRBJ2-2
V gene: TRBV7-2
D gene: -
CDR3 DNA: TGTGCCAGCAGCGGTTACCAGGGGGGTCCCGGGGAGCTGTTTTTT
CDR3 protein: CASSGYQGGPGELFF

clone size: -
J gene: TRBJ1-3
V gene: TRBV7-9
D gene: -
CDR3 DNA: TGTGCCAGCAGCGTACAGGGTTATTCTGGAAACACCATATATTTT
CDR3 protein: CASSVQGYSGNTIYF

clone size: -
J gene: TRBJ2-7
V gene: TRBV7-3
D gene: -
CDR3 DNA: TGTGCCAGCAGCTCAGAGGGGGGCGAGCAGTACTTC
CDR3 protein: CASSSEGGEQYF

clone size: -
J gene: TRBJ1-2
V gene: TRBV6-6
D gene: -
CDR3 DNA: TGTGCCAGCAGCCCCGACTCCGGCGAGGGCTATGGCTACACCTTC
CDR3 protein: CASSPDSGEGYGYTF

clone size: -
J gene: TRBJ1-1
V gene: TRBV18
D gene: TRBD1
CDR3 DNA: TGTGCCAGCTCACCGACAGGGGACAGGGGGGCTTTCTTT
CDR3 protein: CASSPTGDRGAFF

clone size: -
J gene: TRBJ1-3
V gene: TRBV5-4
D gene: -
CDR3 DNA: TGTGCCAGCAGTTATAAACCGGGCCTCGGAAACACCATATATTTT
CDR3 protein: CASSYKPGLGNTIYF

clone size: few
J gene: TRBJ1-1
V gene: TRBV5-6
D gene: TRBD1
CDR3 DNA: TGTGCCAGCAGCAGGACAGGGGGCCAAACTGAAGCTTTCTTT
CDR3 protein: CASSRTGGQTEAFF

clone size: -
J gene: TRBJ2-6
V gene: TRBV7-2
D gene: -
CDR3 DNA: TGTGCCAGCACCGGGGTCTCTGGGGCCAACGTCCTGACTTTC
CDR3 protein: CASTGVSGANVLTF

clone size: -
J gene: TRBJ2-7
V gene: TRBV11-2
D gene: -
CDR3 DNA: TGTGCCAGCAGCTTAACGACAGGCGTCGGGCGGGAGCAATACGAGCAGTACTTC
CDR3 protein: CASSLTTGVGREQYEQYF

clone size: -
J gene: TRBJ2-5
V gene: TRBV30
D gene: -
CDR3 DNA: TGTGCCTGGAGTGTTGGGGGATCCGAGACCCAGTACTTC
CDR3 protein: CAWSVGGSETQYF

clone size: -
J gene: TRBJ2-5
V gene: TRBV15
D gene: -
CDR3 DNA: TGTGCCACCAGGAAGGTTTTCGGAGGGGCGCAAGAGACCCAGTACTTC
CDR3 protein: CATRKVFGGAQETQYF

clone size: -
J gene: TRBJ2-7
V gene: TRBV2
D gene: -
CDR3 DNA: TGTGCCAGCGAGAGAACACCTTCCTACGAGCAGTACTTC
CDR3 protein: CASERTPSYEQYF

clone size: -
J gene: TRBJ2-5
V gene: TRBV10-3
D gene: TRBD2
CDR3 DNA: TGTGCCATCAGTGAGCCCCCGGGTCGAGCGGGACAAGAGACCCAGTACTTC
CDR3 protein: CAISEPPGRAGQETQYF

clone size: -
J gene: TRBJ2-1
V gene: TRBV4-2
D gene: -
CDR3 DNA: TGTGCCAGCAGCCCCAGGCTAGACTTGTCCTACAATGAGCAGTTCTTC
CDR3 protein: CASSPRLDLSYNEQFF

clone size: -
J gene: TRBJ2-5
V gene: TRBV6-1
D gene: TRBD2
CDR3 DNA: TGTGCCAGCAGTGTTAGCGGGAGGTGGGGCCAAGAGACCCAGTACTTC
CDR3 protein: CASSVSGRWGQETQYF

clone size: -
J gene: TRBJ2-5
V gene: TRBV11-1
D gene: -
CDR3 DNA: TGTGCCAGCAGCTTAGCGCGCCAAGAGACCCAGTACTTC
CDR3 protein: CASSLARQETQYF

clone size: -
J gene: TRBJ1-1
V gene: TRBV5-1
D gene: -
CDR3 DNA: TGCGCCAGCAGCTTGAACGGGGGGGAGGACACTGAAGCTTTCTTT
CDR3 protein: CASSLNGGEDTEAFF

clone size: few
J gene: TRBJ1-3
V gene: TRBV7-2
D gene: TRBD1
CDR3 DNA: TGTGCCAGCAGCCGCCGGACAGGGGCTGGAAACACCATATATTTT
CDR3 protein: CASSRRTGAGNTIYF

clone size: -
J gene: TRBJ2-7
V gene: TRBV5-1
D gene: -
CDR3 DNA: TGCGCCAGCAGCTTGGCGGCAGGGGAATACGAGCAGTACTTC
CDR3 protein: CASSLAAGEYEQYF

clone size: once
J gene: TRBJ1-5
V gene: TRBV4-3
D gene: TRBD1
CDR3 DNA: TGCGCCAGCAGCCAAGATGTGGGGACAGGCCGGCCTCAGCCCCAGCATTTT
CDR3 protein: CASSQDVGTGRPQPQHF

clone size: -
J gene: TRBJ2-1
V gene: TRBV27
D gene: TRBD2
CDR3 DNA: TGTGCCAGCAGTTTATCGGGGACTAGCGGGAGATATGAGCAGTTCTTC
CDR3 protein: CASSLSGTSGRYEQFF

clone size: -
J gene: TRBJ2-5
V gene: TRBV6-5
D gene: TRBD2
CDR3 DNA: TGTGCCAGCGGGAAACTAGCGGGAGGATCAGAGACCCAGTACTTC
CDR3 protein: CASGKLAGGSETQYF

clone size: -
J gene: TRBJ1-5
V gene: TRBV5-5
D gene: -
CDR3 DNA: TGTGCCAGCAGCTTGGACAGTTCCCCATATAGCAATCAGCCCCAGCATTTT
CDR3 protein: CASSLDSSPYSNQPQHF

clone size: -
J gene: TRBJ2-3
V gene: TRBV4-2
D gene: -
CDR3 DNA: TGTGCCAGCAGCCAAGTGAGGACTGGCACAGATACGCAGTATTTT
CDR3 protein: CASSQVRTGTDTQYF

clone size: -
J gene: TRBJ2-7
V gene: TRBV5-1
D gene: -
CDR3 DNA: TGCGCCAGCAGCCCCTCCCCACCGGGACTCCGGAACGAGCAGTACTTC
CDR3 protein: CASSPSPPGLRNEQYF

clone size: -
J gene: TRBJ1-2
V gene: TRBV9
D gene: -
CDR3 DNA: TGTGCCAGCAGCGTAGGGTCTAGCTATGGCTACACCTTC
CDR3 protein: CASSVGSSYGYTF

clone size: few
J gene: TRBJ2-7
V gene: TRBV4-2
D gene: -
CDR3 DNA: TGTGCCAGCAGCCAGCTATACGCAAGCTACGAGCAGTACTTC
CDR3 protein: CASSQLYASYEQYF

clone size: few
J gene: TRBJ1-5
V gene: TRBV6-5
D gene: -
CDR3 DNA: TGTGCCAGCAGAGGTCAGAATAGCAATCAGCCCCAGCATTTT
CDR3 protein: CASRGQNSNQPQHF

clone size: -
J gene: TRBJ2-2
V gene: TRBV30
D gene: -
CDR3 DNA: TGTGCCTGGAGTGCACGACAGCTCACCGGGGAGCTGTTTTTT
CDR3 protein: CAWSARQLTGELFF

clone size: -
J gene: TRBJ2-6
V gene: TRBV18
D gene: -
CDR3 DNA: TGTGCCAGCTCACGGGGCGAGGGAGGGGCCAACGTCCTGACTTTC
CDR3 protein: CASSRGEGGANVLTF

clone size: -
J gene: TRBJ2-7
V gene: TRBV5-4
D gene: TRBD2
CDR3 DNA: TGTGCCAGCAGCCAAGGGACTATCTACGAGCAGTACTTC
CDR3 protein: CASSQGTIYEQYF

clone size: -
J gene: TRBJ1-2
V gene: TRBV5-1
D gene: -
CDR3 DNA: TGCGCCAGCAGCTTGCGGCAGGGCTATGGCTACACCTTC
CDR3 protein: CASSLRQGYGYTF

clone size: few
J gene: TRBJ2-1
V gene: TRBV19
D gene: TRBD2
CDR3 DNA: TGTGCCAGTAGTAAGGGACTAGCGGGAACTGATGAGCAGTTCTTC
CDR3 protein: CASSKGLAGTDEQFF

clone size: -
J gene: TRBJ2-7
V gene: TRBV6-1
D gene: TRBD2
CDR3 DNA: TGTGCCAGCAGTAGACTAGCGGAGCCCTACGAGCAGTACTTC
CDR3 protein: CASSRLAEPYEQYF

clone size: medium-sized
J gene: TRBJ1-1
V gene: TRBV30
D gene: TRBD1
CDR3 DNA: TGTGCCTGGGGATGGACAGGGAGCACTGAAGCTTTCTTT
CDR3 protein: CAWGWTGSTEAFF

clone size: -
J gene: TRBJ2-1
V gene: TRBV19
D gene: -
CDR3 DNA: TGTGCCAGTAGTATCCGACAGAGGTTGGAGCAGTTCTTC
CDR3 protein: CASSIRQRLEQFF

clone size: -
J gene: TRBJ2-2
V gene: TRBV30
D gene: TRBD2
CDR3 DNA: TGTGCCTGGAACCAGGGACTAGCTTTGGCCGGGGAGCTGTTTTTT
CDR3 protein: CAWNQGLALAGELFF

clone size: once
J gene: TRBJ2-6
V gene: TRBV5-8
D gene: -
CDR3 DNA: TGTGCCAGCAGCCTATCGGGGGCTGGGGCCAACGTCCTGACTTTC
CDR3 protein: CASSLSGAGANVLTF

clone size: -
J gene: TRBJ2-1
V gene: TRBV9
D gene: TRBD2
CDR3 DNA: TGTGCCAGCAGCGTAGTGTCGGTGGGGGGGTATGAGCAGTTCTTC
CDR3 protein: CASSVVSVGGYEQFF

clone size: -
J gene: TRBJ2-6
V gene: TRBV2
D gene: -
CDR3 DNA: TGTGCCAGCAGTGAAAGGGTATTTAACTCTGGGGCCAACGTCCTGACTTTC
CDR3 protein: CASSERVFNSGANVLTF

clone size: -
J gene: TRBJ1-5
V gene: TRBV19
D gene: -
CDR3 DNA: TGTGCCAGTAGTATAGATCGGCGGGGGGATCAGCCCCAGCATTTT
CDR3 protein: CASSIDRRGDQPQHF

clone size: few
J gene: TRBJ1-4
V gene: TRBV7-9
D gene: -
CDR3 DNA: TGTGCCAGCAGTGCGGACAAATCCGCCGAAAAACTGTTTTTT
CDR3 protein: CASSADKSAEKLFF

clone size: -
J gene: TRBJ2-6
V gene: TRBV19
D gene: -
CDR3 DNA: TGTGCCAGTTTCACTACATCTGGGGCCAACGTCCTGACTTTC
CDR3 protein: CASFTTSGANVLTF

clone size: -
J gene: TRBJ1-1
V gene: TRBV7-3
D gene: -
CDR3 DNA: TGTGCCAGCAGCTTTTCTGCCAACACTGAAGCTTTCTTT
CDR3 protein: CASSFSANTEAFF

clone size: -
J gene: TRBJ2-1
V gene: TRBV11-3
D gene: TRBD2
CDR3 DNA: TGTGCCAGCAGCCTACGACTAGGTGGAGCGGGGGAGCAGTTCTTC
CDR3 protein: CASSLRLGGAGEQFF

clone size: -
J gene: TRBJ1-1
V gene: TRBV7-9
D gene: -
CDR3 DNA: TGTGCCAGCAGCTTAGCGCAGTGGGGGGCTTTCTTT
CDR3 protein: CASSLAQWGAFF

clone size: once
J gene: TRBJ2-1
V gene: TRBV6-5
D gene: TRBD2
CDR3 DNA: TGTGCCAGCAGTTACCAGGGACTAGCGGAATACAATGAGCAGTTCTTC
CDR3 protein: CASSYQGLAEYNEQFF

clone size: -
J gene: TRBJ2-5
V gene: TRBV11-2
D gene: TRBD2
CDR3 DNA: TGTGCCAGCAGCTTAGGACTTACGGGACTAGCCCGAGAGACCCAGTACTTC
CDR3 protein: CASSLGLTGLARETQYF

clone size: -
J gene: TRBJ2-5
V gene: TRBV7-2
D gene: TRBD2
CDR3 DNA: TGTGCCAGCAGCTTTGTAGCGGGACGGGAGACCCAGTACTTC
CDR3 protein: CASSFVAGRETQYF